These T cell receptor beta chains were read from a single sample in a study of T cell responses to AZD1222 COVID-19 vaccine. Sequencing used immunoSEQ multiplex PCR; TCRdb keeps in-frame clones, though not all of them. The data show approximately 120,000 clones, 88% seen once. The sequenced sample was peripheral blood, obtained on day 0 of AZD1222 vaccination. Receptors were obtained from an adult in good health. The CDR3 runs from the conserved cysteine through the conserved F or W. Fields, in order: CDR3 protein, CDR3 DNA, D gene, V gene, CDR3 length, J gene, clone size. A D gene is named only where the DNA matches it firmly. Only part of the rows carry a size: once, few, many, or a class if the clone is expanded.

CDR3: CASSGGTHSNQPQHF; DNA: TGTGCCAGCAGTGGCGGGACACATAGCAATCAGCCCCAGCATTTT; D: NA; V: TRBV28; length: 15; J: TRBJ1-5; size: NA
CDR3: CASSPRQGANSPLHF; DNA: TGTGCCAGCAGCCCACGGCAGGGGGCCAATTCACCCCTCCACTTT; D: TRBD1; V: TRBV7-2; length: 15; J: TRBJ1-6; size: NA
CDR3: CSASGGGVYNEQFF; DNA: TGCAGTGCTAGTGGGGGGGGAGTTTACAATGAGCAGTTCTTC; D: TRBD2; V: TRBV20-1; length: 14; J: TRBJ2-1; size: NA
CDR3: CASSTGEKLFF; DNA: TGTGCCAGCTCGACTGGTGAAAAACTGTTTTTT; D: NA; V: TRBV27; length: 11; J: TRBJ1-4; size: NA
CDR3: CASSKEGSPLHF; DNA: TGTGCCAGTAGTAAGGAGGGCTCACCCCTCCACTTT; D: NA; V: TRBV19; length: 12; J: TRBJ1-6; size: NA
CDR3: CASSQGFGGAYEQYF; DNA: TGTGCCAGCAGCCAAGGTTTCGGGGGGGCCTACGAGCAGTACTTC; D: TRBD2; V: TRBV14; length: 15; J: TRBJ2-7; size: once
CDR3: CASTGTSGTDTQYF; DNA: TGTGCCAGCACCGGGACTAGCGGGACAGATACGCAGTATTTT; D: TRBD2; V: TRBV27; length: 14; J: TRBJ2-3; size: NA
CDR3: CASSQDLQNTEAFF; DNA: TGTGCCAGCAGCCAAGATTTGCAGAACACTGAAGCTTTCTTT; D: NA; V: TRBV3-1/TRBV3-2; length: 14; J: TRBJ1-1; size: NA
CDR3: CASSPMTGLGTGNTIYF; DNA: TGTGCCAGCTCACCCATGACAGGGCTTGGGACTGGAAACACCATATATTTT; D: TRBD1; V: TRBV18; length: 17; J: TRBJ1-3; size: NA
CDR3: CATGRLYGYTF; DNA: TGTGCCACAGGGAGGCTCTATGGCTACACCTTC; D: NA; V: TRBV28; length: 11; J: TRBJ1-2; size: NA
CDR3: CASSQVFEDTQYF; DNA: TGTGCCAGCAGCCAAGTATTCGAAGATACGCAGTATTTT; D: NA; V: TRBV14; length: 13; J: TRBJ2-3; size: NA
CDR3: CAARPLGAYGYTF; DNA: TGTGCCGCCAGGCCTCTGGGGGCCTATGGCTACACCTTC; D: NA; V: TRBV27; length: 13; J: TRBJ1-2; size: NA
CDR3: CASSWVGLPYEQYF; DNA: TGTGCCAGCAGTTGGGTTGGGCTCCCCTACGAGCAGTACTTC; D: NA; V: TRBV28; length: 14; J: TRBJ2-7; size: NA
CDR3: CASSQDGNYGYTF; DNA: TGTGCCAGCAGCCAGGACGGAAACTATGGCTACACCTTC; D: NA; V: TRBV7-3; length: 13; J: TRBJ1-2; size: NA
CDR3: CATIGGAEAFF; DNA: TGTGCCACTATCGGGGGGGCTGAAGCTTTCTTT; D: NA; V: TRBV5-4; length: 11; J: TRBJ1-1; size: NA
CDR3: CASSQDGGRGRNQPQHF; DNA: TGTGCCAGCAGCCAAGATGGGGGGCGCGGACGCAATCAGCCCCAGCATTTT; D: NA; V: TRBV4-2; length: 17; J: TRBJ1-5; size: NA
CDR3: CASSYGGNYEQYF; DNA: TGCGCCAGCAGCTATGGCGGAAACTACGAGCAGTACTTC; D: NA; V: TRBV5-1; length: 13; J: TRBJ2-7; size: NA
CDR3: CASSHGQGNYGYTF; DNA: TGTGCCAGCAGCCATGGACAGGGGAACTATGGCTACACCTTC; D: TRBD1; V: TRBV3-1/TRBV3-2; length: 14; J: TRBJ1-2; size: NA
CDR3: CASSPPYPEGTQYF; DNA: TGTGCCAGCTCACCACCATATCCGGAGGGGACCCAGTACTTC; D: NA; V: TRBV18; length: 14; J: TRBJ2-5; size: NA
CDR3: CASSSGRESYEQYF; DNA: TGTGCCAGCAGTTCGGGCCGGGAGTCCTACGAGCAGTACTTC; D: NA; V: TRBV27; length: 14; J: TRBJ2-7; size: NA
CDR3: CASSHSTGRGGYTF; DNA: TGTGCCAGCAGCCACTCGACAGGAAGGGGTGGCTACACCTTC; D: NA; V: TRBV6-6; length: 14; J: TRBJ1-2; size: NA
CDR3: CASSLRQGVNTEAFF; DNA: TGTGCCAGCAGCTTAAGGCAGGGGGTGAACACTGAAGCTTTCTTT; D: TRBD1; V: TRBV7-3; length: 15; J: TRBJ1-1; size: NA
CDR3: CSVTEGGAYNEQFF; DNA: TGCAGCGTAACGGAGGGGGGGGCCTACAATGAGCAGTTCTTC; D: NA; V: TRBV29-1; length: 14; J: TRBJ2-1; size: NA
CDR3: CASSPIEAMNTEAFF; DNA: TGTGCCAGCTCACCAATTGAAGCCATGAACACTGAAGCTTTCTTT; D: NA; V: TRBV18; length: 15; J: TRBJ1-1; size: NA
CDR3: CASSQGLADYNEQFF; DNA: TGTGCCAGCAGCCAAGGACTAGCGGATTACAATGAGCAGTTCTTC; D: TRBD2; V: TRBV4-2; length: 15; J: TRBJ2-1; size: NA
CDR3: CASSLSGRAYNEQFF; DNA: TGTGCCAGCAGCTTAAGCGGGAGGGCCTACAATGAGCAGTTCTTC; D: TRBD2; V: TRBV5-4; length: 15; J: TRBJ2-1; size: NA
CDR3: CASNLYKGRTDTQYF; DNA: TGTGCCAGCAACCTGTACAAGGGCCGGACAGATACGCAGTATTTT; D: NA; V: TRBV7-8; length: 15; J: TRBJ2-3; size: NA
CDR3: CASSPGRSTDTQYF; DNA: TGTGCCAGCTCACCAGGACGTAGCACAGATACGCAGTATTTT; D: NA; V: TRBV18; length: 14; J: TRBJ2-3; size: NA
CDR3: CASRVGRANNQPQHF; DNA: TGTGCCAGCAGGGTGGGACGGGCCAACAATCAGCCCCAGCATTTT; D: NA; V: TRBV2; length: 15; J: TRBJ1-5; size: few
CDR3: CASTSWTGSNQPQHF; DNA: TGTGCCAGCACTTCCTGGACAGGGAGTAATCAGCCCCAGCATTTT; D: TRBD1; V: TRBV7-2; length: 15; J: TRBJ1-5; size: NA
CDR3: CASSLLLGTEAFF; DNA: TGTGCCAGCAGCTTATTGTTGGGCACTGAAGCTTTCTTT; D: NA; V: TRBV7-2; length: 13; J: TRBJ1-1; size: once
CDR3: CASSAGAWTEAFF; DNA: TGCGCCAGCAGCGCTGGGGCATGGACTGAAGCTTTCTTT; D: NA; V: TRBV10-2; length: 13; J: TRBJ1-1; size: NA
CDR3: CASSFTGVEQYF; DNA: TGTGCCAGCAGTTTTACAGGGGTTGAGCAGTACTTC; D: TRBD1; V: TRBV28; length: 12; J: TRBJ2-7; size: NA
CDR3: CASSPGRGLDYGYTF; DNA: TGTGCCAGCTCACCTGGTCGGGGCCTGGACTATGGCTACACCTTC; D: NA; V: TRBV18; length: 15; J: TRBJ1-2; size: NA
CDR3: CAWSVGGGPRYEQYF; DNA: TGTGCCTGGAGTGTCGGGGGAGGGCCGCGCTACGAGCAGTACTTC; D: TRBD2; V: TRBV30; length: 15; J: TRBJ2-7; size: NA
CDR3: CASSPGTGRETQYF; DNA: TGTGCCAGCAGTCCCGGGACAGGGAGAGAGACCCAGTACTTC; D: TRBD1; V: TRBV7-2; length: 14; J: TRBJ2-5; size: NA
CDR3: CASSRTRGRAGELFF; DNA: TGTGCCAGCAGCAGGACTAGAGGGCGGGCCGGGGAGCTGTTTTTT; D: TRBD2; V: TRBV7-3; length: 15; J: TRBJ2-2; size: NA
CDR3: CASSEQGNTEAFF; DNA: TGTGCCAGCAGTGAGCAGGGGAACACTGAAGCTTTCTTT; D: NA; V: TRBV2; length: 13; J: TRBJ1-1; size: NA
CDR3: CASGLDSVLRGRNDEQFF; DNA: TGTGCTAGTGGTTTGGACTCCGTACTGCGGGGGCGCAATGATGAGCAGTTCTTC; D: NA; V: TRBV12-5; length: 18; J: TRBJ2-1; size: NA
CDR3: CASSQVANSNQPQHF; DNA: TGCGCCAGCAGCCAAGTGGCAAATAGCAATCAGCCCCAGCATTTT; D: NA; V: TRBV4-1; length: 15; J: TRBJ1-5; size: NA
CDR3: CASSLAGQTLHF; DNA: TGTGCCAGCAGCTTAGCGGGGCAGACCCTCCACTTT; D: NA; V: TRBV7-2; length: 12; J: TRBJ1-6; size: NA
CDR3: CASSSASRGNSPLHF; DNA: TGTGCCAGCAGTTCAGCATCCAGGGGAAATTCACCCCTCCACTTT; D: NA; V: TRBV27; length: 15; J: TRBJ1-6; size: NA
CDR3: CSVEVWGSRGSGANVLTF; DNA: TGCAGCGTTGAAGTGTGGGGGTCCAGGGGCTCTGGGGCCAACGTCCTGACTTTC; D: NA; V: TRBV29-1; length: 18; J: TRBJ2-6; size: NA
CDR3: CASSMRQNKYSNQPQHF; DNA: TGTGCCAGTAGTATGCGACAGAACAAATATAGCAATCAGCCCCAGCATTTT; D: NA; V: TRBV19; length: 17; J: TRBJ1-5; size: NA
CDR3: CASSIMASNTEAFF; DNA: TGTGCCAGTAGTATAATGGCGTCGAACACTGAAGCTTTCTTT; D: NA; V: TRBV19; length: 14; J: TRBJ1-1; size: NA
CDR3: CASSPAALYEQYF; DNA: TGTGCCAGCTCCCCAGCCGCGCTCTACGAGCAGTACTTC; D: NA; V: TRBV18; length: 13; J: TRBJ2-7; size: few
CDR3: CASSHNRAPNYGYTF; DNA: TGCGCCAGCAGCCACAACAGGGCGCCTAACTATGGCTACACCTTC; D: NA; V: TRBV4-1; length: 15; J: TRBJ1-2; size: NA
CDR3: CASSLGAGTANEKLFF; DNA: TGCGCCAGCAGCTTGGGGGCCGGGACAGCTAATGAAAAACTGTTTTTT; D: TRBD1; V: TRBV5-1; length: 16; J: TRBJ1-4; size: NA
CDR3: CSVRLGGNTEAFF; DNA: TGCAGCGTTAGACTGGGAGGGAACACTGAAGCTTTCTTT; D: NA; V: TRBV29-1; length: 13; J: TRBJ1-1; size: few
CDR3: CSIEIGNTIYF; DNA: TGCAGCATTGAAATTGGAAACACCATATATTTT; D: NA; V: TRBV29-1; length: 11; J: TRBJ1-3; size: NA
CDR3: CASSKARDEGPPLHF; DNA: TGTGCCAGCAGCAAAGCCCGGGACGAAGGACCACCCCTCCACTTT; D: NA; V: TRBV21-1; length: 15; J: TRBJ1-6; size: NA
CDR3: CASTPGLATDTQYF; DNA: TGTGCCAGCACGCCGGGACTAGCGACAGATACGCAGTATTTT; D: TRBD2; V: TRBV7-2; length: 14; J: TRBJ2-3; size: NA
CDR3: CASSLDRGGIQYF; DNA: TGTGCCAGCAGTTTAGACAGGGGTGGGATTCAGTACTTC; D: TRBD1; V: TRBV11-2; length: 13; J: TRBJ2-4; size: NA